This T cell receptor beta chain was captured in a study of blood T cells in healthy people across ages. Points from the study as a whole: With unsorted PBMCs, a conclusive comparison of naive versus antigen-experienced cells was not possible. More naive CD4+ cells and higher diversity were found in long-lived than in aged donors.

It was with a sample-barcoded 5' primer and a J-beta primer mix that a second PCR of roughly 6 to 11 cycles was run. TCRdb analysed the 5' RACE reads with MiXCR anew, one entry per CDR3 protein. The sample shows hundreds of thousands of distinct CDR3 sequences, around two fifths of them seen only once. The CDR3 is 18 amino acids. The ends lost 5 bases at V and 4 bases at J; junction bases unmatched: 14. Germline CDR1 reads MDHEN; CDR2 reads SYDVKM. The table lists this clonotype with a few counts. Its antigen is not identified. The chain recombines TRBV28 with TRBJ2-3, with TRBD2 matching 11 bases. Sequenced sample: blood. The receptor's source is an elderly man in good health. The CDR3 is CASSATSGSPHRSDTQYF. The CDR3 region has the DNA TGTGCCAGCAGTGCTACTAGCGGGAGCCCCCATCGTTCAGATACGCAGTATTTT.